Below, 18 T cell receptor beta chains from the same sample are listed, as sequenced in a study of T cells after yellow fever vaccination. MiXCR, run by TCRdb on the 5' RACE reads, gives a single entry per CDR3 protein. The sample has fewer than 350,000 distinct CDR3 sequences, 8.7% seen once. Sequenced here: PBMCs, sampled on the day of the first yellow fever vaccination. Receptor source: a man in his late teens or twenties who received the YFV17D yellow fever vaccine.

The chain recombines TRBV6-5 with TRBJ2-5; 7 bases agree with TRBD1. Looked up from germline, CDR1 is MNHEY and CDR2 is SVGAGI. The CDR3 is 14 amino acids. J lost 5 bases, V lost 4 bases, and 7 bases had no gene match. In nucleotides, the CDR3 is TGTGCCAGCAGTTCACGGACAGGATTCGAGACCCAGTACTTC. Translating gives CASSSRTGFETQYF.

This clonotype was counted ten times or more. The chain uses TRBV5-1 and TRBJ2-2; 8 bases agree with TRBD1. The CDR3 totals 15 residues. Germline V lookup: CDR1 SGHRS, CDR2 YFSETQ. V gave up 4 bases and J gave up 5 bases; unmatched junction bases: 7. CDR3 DNA: TGCGCCAGCAGCGGAATGGACAGGGCGACCGGGGAGCTGTTTTTT. Its protein is CASSGMDRATGELFF.

This clonotype appeared a few times. V is TRBV4-1 and J is TRBJ1-2; unclear D gene. Per germline, CDR1 MGHRA and CDR2 YSYEKL. Trimming took 0 bases from V and 0 from J, leaving 17 bases between them. CDR3 length equals 18 residues. DNA for the CDR3: TGCGCCAGCAGCCAAGATAGGAGGAGGGAATCCGCTAACTATGGCTACACCTTC. Residues: CASSQDRRRESANYGYTF.

This clonotype was seen repeatedly, ten times or more. The chain carries TRBV6-1 and TRBJ2-5, with D maybe TRBD2 (5 bases). CDR3 length equals 15 residues. Germline loops: CDR1 MNHNS, CDR2 SASEGT. With 7 bases removed from V and 5 bases from J, the gap between germline ends came to 20 bases. The CDR3 DNA sequence: TGTGCCAGCACACAATTTCAGCGGCCGGGGGAGACCCAGTACTTC. It codes for CASTQFQRPGETQYF.

This clonotype has more than one count but fewer than ten. The chain is built from TRBV12-3 or TRBV12-4 and TRBJ2-3; D may be TRBD2 (5 bases). This CDR3 comprises 16 residues. V gave up 7 bases and J gave up 2 bases, with 19 bases separating them. CDR3 bases: TGTGCCAGCATCTCCTTGGGGAGCCCTCTCACAGATACGCAGTATTTT. Translating gives CASISLGSPLTDTQYF.

The sample holds a few counts of this clonotype. The chain employs TRBV27 and TRBJ2-5; D uncertain. The germline V gene encodes CDR1 MNHEY and CDR2 SMNVEV (reference sequence). The CDR3 length is 15 residues. V was clipped by 1 base and J by 0 bases, with 9 bases between them. This chain's CDR3 is CASSLYALYQETQYF. The CDR3 nucleotides read TGTGCCAGCAGTTTATATGCCCTATACCAAGAGACCCAGTACTTC.

The chain recombines TRBV7-2 with TRBJ1-1, with 9 bases fitting TRBD1. This CDR3 has 14 amino acids. Germline V gene data show CDR1 as SGHTA and CDR2 as FQGNSA. Trimming took 5 bases from V and 4 from J; bases not matched to a gene: 5. Here the CDR3 reads CASSLWDRATEAFF. DNA of the CDR3: TGTGCCAGCAGCCTGTGGGACAGGGCCACTGAAGCTTTCTTT.

The table lists this clonotype with a few counts. CDR3 sequence: CASSPRDKETQYF. CDR3 in DNA: TGTGCCAGCTCACCGCGGGACAAAGAGACCCAGTACTTC. V usage is TRBV18 and J usage is TRBJ2-5; D might be TRBD1 or TRBD2, each matching 6 bases. The ends were cut back, 3 bases at V and 3 bases at J, with 8 bases in the middle. The CDR3 sequence is 13 residues long. Germline V gene sequence: CDR1 KGHSH, CDR2 LQKENI. Together with reference TRBV18 and TRBJ2-5, the CDR3 gives the full variable domain: NAGVMQNPRHLVRRRGQEARLRCSPMKGHSHVYWYRQLPEEGLKFMVYLQKENIIDESGMPKERFSAEFPKEGPSILRIQQVVRGDSAAYFCASSPRDKETQYFGPGTRLLVL.

The chain recombines TRBV15 with TRBJ1-5; tentatively, D is TRBD1 (5 bases). The CDR3 is 14 residues long. The germline V gene encodes CDR1 LNHNV and CDR2 YYDKDF (reference sequence). V was pared by 6 bases and J by 0 bases, with 9 bases between. The CDR3 DNA is TGTGCCACCAGAGGGGCTTATAGCAATCAGCCCCAGCATTTT. It translates to CATRGAYSNQPQHF.

Ten or more counts support this clonotype. This sequence joins TRBV5-6 and TRBJ1-5; D perhaps matches TRBD1 (5 bases). V lost 0 bases, J lost 4 bases, and 11 bases lay in between. The CDR3 totals 15 residues. The V gene's germline CDR1 is SGHDT and CDR2 YYEEEE. CDR3 DNA sequence: TGTGCCAGCAGCTTGGGGCCGGGGGTTAATCAGCCCCAGCATTTT. Translated, it gives CASSLGPGVNQPQHF.

This clonotype was observed a handful of times. The chain has TRBV3-1 and TRBJ2-7; a weak D match, TRBD2 (5 bases). This CDR3 spans 11 amino acids. CDR1 LGHDT and CDR2 YNNKEL come from the germline V gene (reference sequence). V dropped 8 bases and J dropped 1 base, with 6 bases sitting between them. The CDR3 reads CASRGSYEQYF. The DNA of the CDR3 is TGTGCCAGCCGGGGTTCCTACGAGCAGTACTTC.

This clonotype was counted between two and nine times. The chain is built from TRBV7-9 and TRBJ2-2; 9 nucleotides match TRBD1. The germline V gene encodes CDR1 SEHNR and CDR2 FQNEAQ (reference sequence). This CDR3 is 15 amino acids long. V trimming: 5 bases; J trimming: 6 bases; junction bases outside the gene matches: 7. The CDR3 reads CASSPWDRASGELFF. The CDR3 bases are TGTGCCAGCAGCCCCTGGGACAGGGCATCCGGGGAGCTGTTTTTT.

This clonotype has at least ten counts. This chain joins TRBV12-3 or TRBV12-4 and TRBJ2-7; the D gene is possibly TRBD2 (7 bases). The CDR3 totals 13 residues. Trimming shortened V by 6 bases and J by 5 bases, and 14 bases separated the two germline ends. CDR3 protein: CASRVGGGHEQYF. The CDR3, as DNA: TGTGCCAGCAGGGTAGGCGGGGGCCACGAGCAGTACTTC.

In this sample, this clonotype turned up a few times. The rearrangement links TRBV7-2 to TRBJ2-7; perhaps TRBD2 as D (7 bases). Trimming stripped 4 bases from V and 3 bases from J, with 16 bases between. The CDR3 has 15 residues. CDR1 is SGHTA and CDR2 is FQGNSA in the germline V gene. As DNA, the CDR3 is TGTGCCAGCAGCTATGGGAGGGGGGGGCTCTACGAGCAGTACGTC. Protein product: CASSYGRGGLYEQYV.

As regards this clonotype: The CDR3 ends on some other residue instead of the conserved phenylalanine or tryptophan, so this is likely a read error. The V gene is TRBV20-1, the J gene TRBJ1-1; 8 bases are a match to TRBD1. The CDR3 covers 15 residues. Germline loops: CDR1 DFQATT, CDR2 SNEGSKA (reference sequence). Here the CDR3 DNA reads TGCAGGCTGGCCCCGAGACAGGGGATGAACACTGAAGCTTTCTTG. Encoded protein: CRLAPRQGMNTEAFL.

This clonotype occurred a few times. CDR3 sequence: CASSYPGQNNSPLHF. Here the CDR3 DNA reads TGTGCCAGCAGTTACCCGGGACAGAATAATTCACCCCTCCACTTT. This chain uses TRBV6-2 or TRBV6-3 with TRBJ1-6; TRBD1 matches at 7 bases. V lost 2 bases to trimming and J lost 5 bases; unmatched junction nucleotides: 3. CDR1 and CDR2 (germline): MNHEY, SVGEGT. This CDR3 spans 15 amino acids.

CDR3 in DNA: TGTGCCAGCAGACTAGGACCTCCTGCTGGAAACACCATATATTTT. Translated, it gives CASRLGPPAGNTIYF. This chain links TRBV28 with TRBJ1-3; D uncertain. This CDR3 has 15 amino acids. Germline CDR1 and CDR2: MDHEN and SYDVKM. With 6 bases removed from V and 2 bases from J, the gap between germline ends came to 14 bases.

This clonotype was picked up a small number of times. The V gene is TRBV25-1, the J gene TRBJ1-4; D is ambiguous. The CDR3 has 15 residues. Germline V gives CDR1 MGHDK, CDR2 SYGVNS. The V gene lost 6 bases and the J gene lost 0 bases, with 11 bases spanning the gap. Here the CDR3 DNA reads TGTGCCAGCAGCGTCGGCGGGGCAACTAATGAAAAACTGTTTTTT. This sequence encodes CASSVGGATNEKLFF.